Described below is a single TCR beta chain sequence and its context. Its cognate antigen is unknown. The CDR3 sequence is 15 residues long. V lost 7 bases, J lost 3 bases, and 13 bases lay in between. The data originate from a study of T-cell memory formation after mild COVID-19. Overall study context: TCR clusters were mostly donor specific. Findings and limits, study-wide: Still unconfirmed is whether the second-wave clones peaking on day 37 recognized SARS-CoV-2. Clones contracting over day 15 to 85 were CD4/CD8 balanced, with later expanders leaning CD4+.

With constant-segment primers, 5'RACE yielded cDNA libraries of TCR alpha and TCR beta that carried sample barcodes and UMIs. Each CDR3 protein is one row after TCRdb ran MiXCR on the 5' RACE reads. The sample shows around 370,000 distinct CDR3 sequences, roughly 21% of them seen only once. The source material was PBMCs or a T cell subset sorted from them (not recorded which). The rearrangement joins TRBV12-3 or TRBV12-4 to TRBJ2-6, with TRBD2 as a possible D gene (7 bases). This clonotype was obtained from an adult woman who had mild COVID-19 (a few samples of this study predate the infection). Cell type and time point are not known. The CDR3 spells CASNNRGGGANVLTF. Written as DNA, the CDR3 is TGTGCCAGCAACAATAGGGGGGGTGGGGCCAACGTCCTGACTTTC.